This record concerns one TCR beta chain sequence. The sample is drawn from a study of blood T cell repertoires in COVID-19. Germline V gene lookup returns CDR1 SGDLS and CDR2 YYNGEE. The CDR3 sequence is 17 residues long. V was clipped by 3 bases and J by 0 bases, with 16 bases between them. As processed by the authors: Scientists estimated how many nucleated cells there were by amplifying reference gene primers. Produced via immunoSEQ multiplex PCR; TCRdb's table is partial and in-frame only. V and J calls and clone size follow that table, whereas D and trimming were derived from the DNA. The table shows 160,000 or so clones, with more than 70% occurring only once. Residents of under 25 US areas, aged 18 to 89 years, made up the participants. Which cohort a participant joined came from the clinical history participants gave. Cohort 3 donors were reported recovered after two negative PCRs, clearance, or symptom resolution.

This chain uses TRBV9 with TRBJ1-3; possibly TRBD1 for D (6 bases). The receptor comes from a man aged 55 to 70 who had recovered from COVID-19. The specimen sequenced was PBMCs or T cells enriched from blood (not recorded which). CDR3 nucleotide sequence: TGTGCCAGCAGCGGACGAACAGGGTTGCGCTCTGGAAACACCATATATTTT. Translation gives CASSGRTGLRSGNTIYF. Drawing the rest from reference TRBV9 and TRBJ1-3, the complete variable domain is DSGVTQTPKHLITATGQRVTLRCSPRSGDLSVYWYQQSLDQGLQFLIQYYNGEERAKGNILERFSAQQFPDLHSELNLSSLELGDSALYFCASSGRTGLRSGNTIYFGEGSWLTVV.